This T cell receptor (beta chain) was sequenced in a study of blood T cell repertoires in COVID-19. Across the study: COVID-19 samples collected from the United States, Italy and Spain covered acute and convalescent phases. T cells, B-cell-depleted T cells, or PBMCs provided the cDNA or gDNA that served as material.

Original processing notes: Nucleated cell counts were estimated from reference gene primer amplification. Assay: immunoSEQ multiplex PCR; the TCRdb copy retains only in-frame clones and omits some. That table gives V, J and clone size, and the DNA gave D and trimming. The sample records under 300,000 clones, just over 85% being singletons. Trimming pared 0 bases from V and 6 bases from J, leaving 12 bases between. CDR3 size: 15 residues. The germline V gene encodes CDR1 SGHRS and CDR2 YFSETQ. J is TRBJ1-4 and V is TRBV5-1, with D unresolved. Sequenced input: peripheral blood. The clonotype comes from a man aged 25 to 45 who had recovered from COVID-19. The CDR3 here is CASSLDLEIYEKLFF. The CDR3 DNA reads TGCGCCAGCAGCTTGGATCTAGAGATTTATGAAAAACTGTTTTTT.